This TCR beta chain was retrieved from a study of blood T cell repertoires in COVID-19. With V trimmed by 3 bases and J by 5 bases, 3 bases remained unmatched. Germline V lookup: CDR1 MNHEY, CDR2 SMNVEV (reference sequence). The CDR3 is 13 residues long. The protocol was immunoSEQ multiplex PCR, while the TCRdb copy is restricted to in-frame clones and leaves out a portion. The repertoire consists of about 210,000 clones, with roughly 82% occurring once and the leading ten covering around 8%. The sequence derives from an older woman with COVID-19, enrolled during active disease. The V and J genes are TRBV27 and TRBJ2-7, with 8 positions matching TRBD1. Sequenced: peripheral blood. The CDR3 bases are TGTGCCAGCAGTTTGACAGGGGCGCACGAGCAGTACGTC. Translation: CASSLTGAHEQYV.